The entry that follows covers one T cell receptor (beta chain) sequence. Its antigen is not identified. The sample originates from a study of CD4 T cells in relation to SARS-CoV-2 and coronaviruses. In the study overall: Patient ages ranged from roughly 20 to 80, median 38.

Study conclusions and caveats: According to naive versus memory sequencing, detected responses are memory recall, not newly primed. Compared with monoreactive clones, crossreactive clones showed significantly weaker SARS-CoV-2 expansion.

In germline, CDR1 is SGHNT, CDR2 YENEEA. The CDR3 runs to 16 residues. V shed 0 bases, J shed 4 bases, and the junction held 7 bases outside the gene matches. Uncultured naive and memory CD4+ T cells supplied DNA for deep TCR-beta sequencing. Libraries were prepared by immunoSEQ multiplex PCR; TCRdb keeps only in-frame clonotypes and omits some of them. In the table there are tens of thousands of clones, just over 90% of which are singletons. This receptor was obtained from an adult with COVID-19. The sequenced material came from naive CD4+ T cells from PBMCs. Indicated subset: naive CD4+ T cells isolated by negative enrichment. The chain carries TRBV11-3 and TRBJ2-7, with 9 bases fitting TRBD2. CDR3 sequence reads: CASSLDCGRARYEQYF. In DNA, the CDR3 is TGTGCCAGCAGCTTAGATTGCGGGAGGGCCAGGTACGAGCAGTACTTC.